This TCR beta chain came from a study of cytomegalovirus exposure and HLA in healthy donors. About the research overall: The same platform as the roughly 700 first-cohort repertoires was used for the roughly 130 validation repertoires, a later analysis reported. Study-level results: The listing of roughly 160 TCR beta chains classed them as cytomegalovirus-associated. Specific recognition of CMV antigens was confirmed in vitro for a few chains (all CMV-associated). It was reported that the classifier diagnosed cytomegalovirus status with high specificity and sensitivity in both the original and validation cohorts.

Worth noting for this clone: Its antigen is currently unknown.

Profiled with immunoSEQ multiplex PCR; TCRdb holds only in-frame clones, not every one. Of around 250,000 clones in the sample, almost 90% were seen once. Losses at the gene ends were 6 bases for V and 5 bases for J; bases not matched to a gene: 8. Germline CDR1 SGHVS, CDR2 FNYEAQ. This CDR3 region has 17 residues. The source of this sequence is a young woman in good health and CMV-seronegative. The material sequenced was PBMCs. The chain couples TRBV7-6 to TRBJ2-1; 15 positions agree with TRBD2. Written as DNA, the CDR3 is TGTGCCAGCAGGAGGACTAGCGGGGGGGCCCTTCACAATGAGCAGTTCTTC. Protein sequence: CASRRTSGGALHNEQFF.